Each of the 2 T cell receptor beta chains below was sequenced from the same sample in a study of human T cells and chemical hapten exposure. TCRdb re-analysed the 5' RACE reads in MiXCR, keeping a single row per CDR3 protein. Of 150,000 or so distinct CDR3 sequences listed, around 4% are singletons. Total RNA extraction was carried out from unfractionated whole blood. The receptors were gathered from a female donor in good health.

This clonotype was seen repeatedly, ten times or more. The V and J genes are TRBV18 and TRBJ2-1; D gene unclear. Germline values: CDR1 KGHSH, CDR2 LQKENI. This CDR3 region has 14 residues. Trimming left V 1 base short and J 0 bases short, with 4 bases between. CDR3: CASSPLDSYNEQFF. The CDR3 bases are TGTGCCAGCTCACCACTCGACTCCTACAATGAGCAGTTCTTC.

In the case of this clonotype: A much larger clone lies a single base off, so this may be a read error. The chain recombines TRBV20-1 with TRBJ1-2; weak D call: TRBD1 (6 bases). The CDR3 spans 14 residues. Germline assignment: CDR1 DFQATT and CDR2 SNEGSKA (reference sequence). CDR3 nucleotides: TGCAGTGCTCTCCCTACACAGGGTTCCTATGGCGACACCTTC. Its translation: CSALPTQGSYGDTF.